This TCR beta chain was documented in a study of cytomegalovirus exposure and HLA in healthy donors. This clone appeared a single time. Its antigen is not identified. The CDR3 covers 14 residues. Between the trimmed V and J ends, which lost 2 bases and 4 bases, there was a span of 11 bases. CDR1 is LGHNA, CDR2 YNFKEQ, per germline. The study, taken as a whole, reports: In a later analysis, most CMV-associated TCR beta chains appeared HLA-restricted. Presence/absence analyses assumed roughly uniform sequencing depth across donors.

The PCR had 60 Vbeta and 13 Jbeta primers. Sequencing was performed with immunoSEQ multiplex PCR; in TCRdb, only in-frame clones are kept and a portion is missing. The table lists around 150,000 clones, roughly three quarters of them singletons. Sequencing was performed on PBMCs. J is TRBJ1-2 and V is TRBV4-2; D perhaps matches TRBD1 (6 bases). This clonotype was obtained from a male donor in good health and CMV-seronegative. The CDR3 is CASSQHREGYGYTF. The CDR3 DNA is TGTGCCAGCAGCCAACACAGGGAAGGCTATGGCTACACCTTC.